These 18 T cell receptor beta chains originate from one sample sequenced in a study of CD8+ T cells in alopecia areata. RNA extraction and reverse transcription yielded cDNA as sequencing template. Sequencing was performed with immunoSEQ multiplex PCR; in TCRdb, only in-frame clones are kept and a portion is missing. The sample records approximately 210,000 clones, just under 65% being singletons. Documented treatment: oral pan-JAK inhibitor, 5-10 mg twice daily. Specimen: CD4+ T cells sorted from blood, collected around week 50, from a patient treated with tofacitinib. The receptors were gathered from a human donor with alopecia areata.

The CDR3 reads CAWSSGQGRQYF. The DNA of the CDR3 is TGTGCCTGGAGTAGCGGACAGGGGAGACAGTACTTC. The rearrangement links TRBV30 to TRBJ2-7; 9 bases line up with TRBD1. V shed 2 bases, J shed 10 bases, and the junction held 6 bases outside the gene matches. Germline CDR1 and CDR2: GTSNPN and SVGIG (reference sequence). The CDR3 length is 12 residues.

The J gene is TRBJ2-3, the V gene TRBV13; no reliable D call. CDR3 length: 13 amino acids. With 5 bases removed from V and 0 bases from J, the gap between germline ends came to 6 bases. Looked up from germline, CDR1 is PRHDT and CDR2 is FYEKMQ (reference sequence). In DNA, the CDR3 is TGTGCCAGCAGCCTCCCGAGCACAGATACGCAGTATTTT. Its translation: CASSLPSTDTQYF.

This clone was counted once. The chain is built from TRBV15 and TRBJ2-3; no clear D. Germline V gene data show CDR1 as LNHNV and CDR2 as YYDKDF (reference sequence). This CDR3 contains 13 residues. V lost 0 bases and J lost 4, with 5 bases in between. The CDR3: CATSRDIADTQYF. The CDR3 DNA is TGTGCCACCAGCAGAGACATAGCAGATACGCAGTATTTT.

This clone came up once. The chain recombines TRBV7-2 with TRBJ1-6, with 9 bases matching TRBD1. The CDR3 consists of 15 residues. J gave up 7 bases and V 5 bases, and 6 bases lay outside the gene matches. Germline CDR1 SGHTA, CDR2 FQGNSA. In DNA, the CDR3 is TGTGCCAGCAGCACCGGGGACAGGGCGAATTCACCCCTCCACTTT. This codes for CASSTGDRANSPLHF.

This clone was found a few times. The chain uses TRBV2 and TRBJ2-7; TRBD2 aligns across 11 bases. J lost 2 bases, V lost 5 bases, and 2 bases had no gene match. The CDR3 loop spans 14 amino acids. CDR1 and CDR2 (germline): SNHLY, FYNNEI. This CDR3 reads CASSISGGAYEQYF. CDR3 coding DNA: TGTGCCAGCAGTATTAGCGGGGGGGCCTACGAGCAGTACTTC.

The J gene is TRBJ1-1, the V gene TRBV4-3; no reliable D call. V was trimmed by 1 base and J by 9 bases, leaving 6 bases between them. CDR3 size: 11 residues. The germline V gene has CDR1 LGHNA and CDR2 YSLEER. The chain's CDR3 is CASSQGAQAFF. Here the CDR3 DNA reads TGCGCCAGCAGCCAAGGGGCGCAAGCTTTCTTT.

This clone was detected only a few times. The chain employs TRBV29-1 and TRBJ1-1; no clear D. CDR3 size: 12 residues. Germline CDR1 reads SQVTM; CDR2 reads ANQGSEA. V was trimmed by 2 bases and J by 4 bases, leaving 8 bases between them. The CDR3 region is CSVEIRGTEAFF. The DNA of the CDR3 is TGCAGCGTTGAAATTCGGGGCACTGAAGCTTTCTTT.

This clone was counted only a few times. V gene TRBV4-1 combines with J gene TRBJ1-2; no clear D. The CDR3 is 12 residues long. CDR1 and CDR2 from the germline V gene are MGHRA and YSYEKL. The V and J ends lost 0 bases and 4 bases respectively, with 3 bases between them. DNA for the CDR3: TGCGCCAGCAGCCAAGATACCTATGGCTACACCTTC. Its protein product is CASSQDTYGYTF.

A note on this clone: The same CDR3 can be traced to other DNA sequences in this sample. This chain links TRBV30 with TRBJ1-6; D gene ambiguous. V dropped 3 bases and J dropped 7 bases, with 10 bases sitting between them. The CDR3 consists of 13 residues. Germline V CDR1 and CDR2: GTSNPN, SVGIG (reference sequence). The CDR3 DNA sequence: TGTGCCTGGAGCCCTAGCGGGAATTCACCCCTCCACTTT. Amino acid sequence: CAWSPSGNSPLHF.

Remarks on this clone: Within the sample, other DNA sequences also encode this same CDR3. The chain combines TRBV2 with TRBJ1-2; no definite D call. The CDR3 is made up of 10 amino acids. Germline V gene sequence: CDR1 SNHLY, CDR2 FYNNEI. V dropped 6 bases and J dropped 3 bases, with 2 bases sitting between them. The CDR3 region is CASRDYGYTF. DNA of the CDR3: TGTGCCAGCAGAGACTATGGCTACACCTTC.

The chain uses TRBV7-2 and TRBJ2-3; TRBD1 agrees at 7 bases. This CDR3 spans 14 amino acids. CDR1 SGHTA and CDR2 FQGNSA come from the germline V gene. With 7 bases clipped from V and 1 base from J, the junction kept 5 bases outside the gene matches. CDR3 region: CASIRGQGTDTQYF. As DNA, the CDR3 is TGTGCCAGCATAAGGGGGCAGGGCACAGATACGCAGTATTTT.

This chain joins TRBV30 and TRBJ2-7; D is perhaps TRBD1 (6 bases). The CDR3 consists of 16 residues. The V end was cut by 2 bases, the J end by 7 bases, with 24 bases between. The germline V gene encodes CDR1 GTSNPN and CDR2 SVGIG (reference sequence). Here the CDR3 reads CAWSPRMGTRPGEQYF. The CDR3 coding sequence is TGTGCCTGGAGTCCACGTATGGGGACAAGACCGGGGGAGCAGTACTTC.

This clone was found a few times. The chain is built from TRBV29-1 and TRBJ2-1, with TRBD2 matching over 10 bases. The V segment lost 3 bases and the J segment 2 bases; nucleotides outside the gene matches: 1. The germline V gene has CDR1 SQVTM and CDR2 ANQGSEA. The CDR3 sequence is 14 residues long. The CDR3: CSVDLAGAYNEQFF. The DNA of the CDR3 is TGCAGCGTTGATCTAGCGGGGGCCTACAATGAGCAGTTCTTC.

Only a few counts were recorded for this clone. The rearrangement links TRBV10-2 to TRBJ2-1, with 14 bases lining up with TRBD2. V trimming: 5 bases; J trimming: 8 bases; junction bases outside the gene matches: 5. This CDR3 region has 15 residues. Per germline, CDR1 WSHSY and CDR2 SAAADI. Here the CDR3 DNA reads TGCGCCAGCAGTCTAACGGGACTAGCGGGAGATGAGCAGTTCTTC. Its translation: CASSLTGLAGDEQFF.

The CDR3 is CASTKAGTTDTQYF. In nucleotides, the CDR3 is TGTGCCAGCACCAAAGCGGGGACAACAGATACGCAGTATTTT. The chain is built from TRBV2 and TRBJ2-3, with D possibly being TRBD2 (7 bases). Per germline, CDR1 SNHLY and CDR2 FYNNEI. Deletions cut 7 bases from V and 3 bases from J, with 14 bases between. The CDR3 covers 14 residues.

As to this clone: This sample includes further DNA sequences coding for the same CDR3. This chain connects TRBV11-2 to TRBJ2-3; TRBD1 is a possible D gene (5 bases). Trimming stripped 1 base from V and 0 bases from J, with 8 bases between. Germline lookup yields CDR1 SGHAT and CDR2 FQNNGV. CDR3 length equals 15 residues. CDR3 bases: TGTGCCAGCAGCTTAGTCGCAGGGAGCACAGATACGCAGTATTTT. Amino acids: CASSLVAGSTDTQYF.

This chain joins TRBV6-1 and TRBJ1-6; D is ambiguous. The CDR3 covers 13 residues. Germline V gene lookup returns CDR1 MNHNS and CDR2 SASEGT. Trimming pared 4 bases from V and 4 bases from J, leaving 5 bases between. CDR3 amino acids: CASSAGYNSPLHF. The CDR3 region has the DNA TGTGCCAGCAGTGCGGGTTATAATTCACCCCTCCACTTT.

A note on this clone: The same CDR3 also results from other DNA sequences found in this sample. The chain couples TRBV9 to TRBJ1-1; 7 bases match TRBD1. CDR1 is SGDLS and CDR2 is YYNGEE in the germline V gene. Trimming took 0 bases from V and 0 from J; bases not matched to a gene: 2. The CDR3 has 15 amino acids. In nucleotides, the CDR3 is TGTGCCAGCAGCGTAGAGGGGGCACTGAACACTGAAGCTTTCTTT. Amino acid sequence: CASSVEGALNTEAFF.